This T cell receptor beta chain was observed in a study of blood T cells in healthy people across ages. In this sample, this clonotype turned up many times. Next came a second PCR, run for about 6 to 11 cycles, which used a sample-barcoded 5' primer along with a J-beta primer mix. TCRdb used MiXCR to reprocess the 5' RACE reads, holding one entry per CDR3 protein. The profile shows 1.5 million to 2 million distinct CDR3 sequences, 28% of them singletons. This clonotype was obtained from a woman aged 30 to 39 in good health. Material for sequencing was blood.

The CDR3 sequence is CASSSSVNTYEQYF. The CDR3 nucleotides are TGTGCCAGCAGCTCGTCGGTAAACACCTACGAGCAGTACTTC. J is TRBJ2-7 and V is TRBV7-2; D gene uncertain. CDR1 is SGHTA, CDR2 FQGNSA, per germline. This CDR3 has 14 residues. Trimming stripped 4 bases from V and 2 bases from J, with 12 bases between.